Listed here are 18 T cell receptor beta chains from one sample, sequenced in a study of blood T cell repertoires in COVID-19. Only in-frame clones appear in the TCRdb table, and some are missing; sequencing was by immunoSEQ multiplex PCR. The repertoire holds about half a million clones, with 75% to 90% as singletons. What was sequenced was peripheral blood. Receptors were obtained from a human donor in a cohort sampled during active COVID-19.

V is TRBV24-1 and J is TRBJ2-7, with 8 bases identical to TRBD1. V dropped 1 base and J dropped 4; count of bases not matched to a gene: 11. CDR1 is KGHDR, CDR2 SFDVKD, per germline. This CDR3 region has 17 residues. The CDR3 is CATSDFDRGSGRYEQYF. The CDR3 coding sequence is TGTGCCACCAGTGATTTTGACAGGGGCTCGGGGCGATACGAGCAGTACTTC.

This chain links TRBV14 with TRBJ2-7; D may be TRBD2 (6 bases). V lost 3 bases, J lost 5 bases, and 20 bases lay in between. The CDR3 runs to 16 residues. In germline, CDR1 is SGHDN, CDR2 FVKESK. DNA for the CDR3: TGTGCCAGCAGCCAGATCCCGGGACTGCTTCCCCACGAGCAGTACTTC. Its translation: CASSQIPGLLPHEQYF.

The gene calls are TRBV2 and TRBJ2-7; 7 nucleotides line up with TRBD1. This CDR3 contains 15 residues. Germline V gene sequence: CDR1 SNHLY, CDR2 FYNNEI. V shed 5 bases, J shed 3 bases, and the junction held 10 bases outside the gene matches. The CDR3 DNA reads TGTGCCAGCAGTATCTCGACAGGGATTGTCTACGAGCAGTACTTC. It translates to CASSISTGIVYEQYF.

The gene calls are TRBV30 and TRBJ1-2; 9 nucleotides align to TRBD1. CDR1 is GTSNPN and CDR2 is SVGIG in the germline V gene (reference sequence). Trimming took 8 bases from V and 4 from J; bases not matched to a gene: 5. The CDR3 extends over 12 amino acids. This chain's CDR3 is CAGGQGLYGYTF. The CDR3 nucleotides read TGTGCCGGGGGACAGGGCCTCTATGGCTACACCTTC.

CDR3: CASSLWTGGNTIYF. The CDR3 bases are TGTGCCAGCAGCTTATGGACAGGAGGAAACACCATATATTTT. This chain joins TRBV11-2 and TRBJ1-3, with 7 bases lining up with TRBD1. Germline CDR1 reads SGHAT; CDR2 reads FQNNGV. CDR3 length: 14 amino acids. With 2 bases clipped from V and 4 bases from J, the junction kept 2 bases outside the gene matches. Variable domain in full (rest from reference TRBV11-2 and TRBJ1-3): EAGVAQSPRYKIIEKRQSVAFWCNPISGHATLYWYQQILGQGPKLLIQFQNNGVVDDSQLPKDRFSAERLKGVDSTLKIQPAKLEDSAVYLCASSLWTGGNTIYFGEGSWLTVV.

The chain recombines TRBV6-5 with TRBJ2-5, with D unresolved. The CDR3 has 13 amino acids. CDR1 is MNHEY and CDR2 is SVGAGI in the germline V gene. V was trimmed by 7 bases and J by 5 bases, leaving 14 bases between them. The CDR3, as DNA: TGTGCCAGCATTACCAGCGCGGTGGAGACCCAGTACTTC. Protein sequence: CASITSAVETQYF.

The chain links TRBV3-1 (or the pseudogene TRBV3-2) to TRBJ2-2; 8 bases line up with TRBD1. V was pared by 2 bases and J by 6 bases, with 5 bases of the junction left unmatched. The CDR3 is 15 residues long. In germline, CDR1 is LGHDT, CDR2 YNNKEL (reference sequence). CDR3: CASSQPRQGPGELFF. Written as DNA, the CDR3 is TGTGCCAGCAGCCAACCCAGACAGGGGCCCGGGGAGCTGTTTTTT.

This chain uses TRBV28 with TRBJ2-3; 8 nucleotides line up with TRBD1. Per germline, CDR1 MDHEN and CDR2 SYDVKM. There are 15 residues in the CDR3. J was trimmed by 0 bases and V by 4 bases; bases with no gene match: 3. The CDR3 nucleotides are TGTGCCAGCAGTTCCACAGGGGGTAGCACAGATACGCAGTATTTT. Encoded protein: CASSSTGGSTDTQYF.

This chain uses TRBV10-3 with TRBJ1-1; D is unclear. The V and J ends lost 5 bases and 3 bases respectively, with 13 bases between them. CDR1 ENHRY and CDR2 SYGVKD come from the germline V gene. The CDR3 extends over 14 amino acids. The CDR3 DNA follows: TGTGCCATCAGTCTGAGAGGGTCGGACACTGAAGCTTTCTTT. This codes for CAISLRGSDTEAFF.

The chain recombines TRBV25-1 with TRBJ1-1, with a tentative D call TRBD1 (6 bases). V gave up 4 bases and J gave up 3 bases, with 24 bases separating them. This CDR3 is built from 18 residues. CDR1 and CDR2 (germline): MGHDK, SYGVNS. The CDR3 nucleotides read TGTGCCAGCAGTGGACCCTGGGGCCCATGGGGGCTCGACACTGAAGCTTTCTTT. Translated: CASSGPWGPWGLDTEAFF.

A few counts support this clone. The DNA of the CDR3 is TGCGCCAGCAGCCAAGATCGGGCTAGCAAGGAGACCCAGTACTTC. It codes for CASSQDRASKETQYF. V is TRBV4-1 and J is TRBJ2-5, with D tentatively TRBD2 (5 bases). Trimming took off 0 bases at V and 5 bases at J, with 13 bases between the two ends. CDR3 length: 15 residues. CDR1 and CDR2 (germline): MGHRA, YSYEKL.

This chain links TRBV6-5 with TRBJ1-6; D perhaps matches TRBD1 (6 bases). V lost 2 bases, J lost 8 bases, and 10 bases lay in between. Germline lookup yields CDR1 MNHEY and CDR2 SVGAGI. The CDR3 has 14 amino acids. The CDR3 bases are TGTGCCAGCAGTTACAAGGGGGATTATTCACCCCTCCACTTT. This translates into CASSYKGDYSPLHF.

This rearrangement joins TRBV6-6 to TRBJ1-5, with 8 bases lining up with TRBD1. V gave up 5 bases and J gave up 4 bases; unmatched junction bases: 10. The CDR3 sequence is 16 residues long. Germline assignment: CDR1 MNHNY and CDR2 SVGAGI (reference sequence). CDR3 DNA: TGTGCCAGCAGTCGACGCAGGGGGCGGTCGAATCAGCCCCAGCATTTT. This translates into CASSRRRGRSNQPQHF.

The genes are TRBV9 and TRBJ1-2; tentative D call: TRBD1 (6 bases). V was shortened by 2 bases and J by 4 bases, with 12 bases between the two germline ends. Per the germline V gene, CDR1 is SGDLS and CDR2 is YYNGEE. The CDR3 spans 14 residues. The CDR3 spells CASSVNRVGYGYTF. The CDR3 DNA is TGTGCCAGCAGCGTGAACAGGGTTGGCTATGGCTACACCTTC.

The rearrangement uses TRBV19 and TRBJ1-5; D may be TRBD1 (5 bases). V was pared by 6 bases and J by 5 bases, with 17 bases between. The CDR3 is 15 amino acids. The germline V gene has CDR1 LNHDA and CDR2 SQIVND (reference sequence). CDR3 DNA: TGTGCCAGTAGCCCTTACGCAGGGCGCGATCAGCCCCAGCATTTT. This encodes CASSPYAGRDQPQHF. The full variable domain, rest sourced from reference TRBV19 and TRBJ1-5, is DGGITQSPKYLFRKEGQNVTLSCEQNLNHDAMYWYRQDPGQGLRLIYYSQIVNDFQKGDIAEGYSVSREKKESFPLTVTSAQKNPTAFYLCASSPYAGRDQPQHFGDGTRLSIL.

This chain joins TRBV11-2 and TRBJ2-1; TRBD1 matches 10 bases. V shed 1 base, J shed 9 bases, and the junction held 6 bases outside the gene matches. This CDR3 comprises 15 residues. CDR1 and CDR2 from the germline V gene are SGHAT and FQNNGV. Here the CDR3 DNA reads TGTGCCAGCAGCTTAGCTCTGACAGGGGGCTTTGAGCAGTTCTTC. This gives the protein CASSLALTGGFEQFF.

This clone was seen a few times. The rearrangement uses TRBV30 and TRBJ2-7; D is perhaps TRBD2 (6 bases). Trimming pared 0 bases from V and 1 base from J, leaving 10 bases between. CDR1 and CDR2 (germline): GTSNPN, SVGIG (reference sequence). The CDR3 is 14 amino acids. This CDR3 is CAWSVGGMSYEQYF. The CDR3 bases are TGTGCCTGGAGTGTAGGAGGGATGTCCTACGAGCAGTACTTC.

This sequence joins TRBV13 and TRBJ2-5; 9 bases align to TRBD2. Looked up from germline, CDR1 is PRHDT and CDR2 is FYEKMQ (reference sequence). V shed 3 bases and J 6 bases; nucleotides not matched to a gene: 8. The CDR3 has 15 amino acids. CDR3 loop: CASSFTVAGEKTQYF. The CDR3 DNA is TGTGCCAGCAGCTTCACGGTAGCGGGAGAAAAGACCCAGTACTTC.